Presented here are 26 T cell receptor beta chains from one specimen sequenced in a study of cytomegalovirus exposure and HLA in healthy donors. A multiplex PCR was run with 60 Vbeta primers and 13 Jbeta primers. Assay used: immunoSEQ multiplex PCR; TCRdb lists only in-frame clones, some missing. The table lists about 140,000 clones, around 81% of them singletons, with 2% to 2.5% in the top ten. The sample was PBMCs. The receptor set was obtained from a man between 45 and 60 years old in good health and CMV-seronegative.

The rearrangement joins TRBV27 to TRBJ2-2, with 12 bases that match TRBD2. Per the germline V gene, CDR1 is MNHEY and CDR2 is SMNVEV (reference sequence). The V segment lost 2 bases and the J segment 4 bases; nucleotides outside the gene matches: 11. CDR3 size: 19 residues. In DNA form, the CDR3 reads TGTGCCAGCAGTTTAGAGTCTCCTAGCGGGGGGGCGGGCACCGGGGAGCTGTTTTTT. It specifies CASSLESPSGGAGTGELFF.

CDR3 coding DNA: TGTGCCAGCAGCTTAACCCGGACTCTGGCCAACACTGAAGCTTTCTTT. Amino acid sequence: CASSLTRTLANTEAFF. V usage is TRBV7-9 and J usage is TRBJ1-1; D remains unclear. Germline V gene sequence: CDR1 SEHNR, CDR2 FQNEAQ (reference sequence). Trimming shortened V by 2 bases and J by 2 bases, and 15 bases separated the two germline ends. The CDR3 has 16 residues. The full variable domain, completed using reference TRBV7-9 and TRBJ1-1, is DTGVSQNPRHKITKRGQNVTFRCDPISEHNRLYWYRQTLGQGPEFLTYFQNEAQLEKSRLLSDRFSAERPKGSFSTLEIQRTEQGDSAMYLCASSLTRTLANTEAFFGQGTRLTVV.

The gene calls are TRBV15 and TRBJ2-3; D is ambiguous. With 1 base removed from V and 2 bases from J, the gap between germline ends came to 13 bases. Germline V gene sequence: CDR1 LNHNV, CDR2 YYDKDF (reference sequence). The CDR3 has 16 amino acids. As DNA, the CDR3 is TGTGCCACCAGCAGAGGAACTACCCAAATCACAGATACGCAGTATTTT. Its translation: CATSRGTTQITDTQYF.

The V call is TRBV25-1, the J call TRBJ2-1; 8 nucleotides align to TRBD1. The CDR3 totals 15 residues. CDR1 is MGHDK, CDR2 SYGVNS, per germline. V lost 2 bases and J lost 2; bases outside the gene matches: 2. The CDR3 coding sequence is TGTGCCAGCAGTGAAACAGGGGGGCCCTACAATGAGCAGTTCTTC. It encodes CASSETGGPYNEQFF.

This clone was recorded only once. The chain links TRBV6-1 to TRBJ2-5; the match to TRBD1 covers 9 bases. Germline V gene sequence: CDR1 MNHNS, CDR2 SASEGT. The CDR3 runs to 14 residues. Losses at the gene ends were 5 bases for V and 5 bases for J; bases not matched to a gene: 6. CDR3 residues: CASSNRQGGETQYF. The CDR3 DNA is TGTGCCAGCAGTAACCGACAGGGGGGGGAGACCCAGTACTTC.

J is TRBJ2-5 and V is TRBV5-1; D is possibly TRBD2 (6 bases). The CDR3 is 15 amino acids. Germline V gives CDR1 SGHRS, CDR2 YFSETQ. V was clipped by 0 bases and J by 5 bases, with 14 bases between them. The CDR3 DNA reads TGCGCCAGCAGCTTGGCCGGGGGTTTGGCGGAGACCCAGTACTTC. It specifies CASSLAGGLAETQYF.

The chain links TRBV27 to TRBJ2-2, with 7 positions matching TRBD2. J was trimmed by 6 bases and V by 2 bases; bases with no gene match: 9. CDR1 and CDR2 (germline): MNHEY, SMNVEV (reference sequence). The CDR3 is 16 residues long. The CDR3 sequence: CASSLGGGRLAGELFF. In DNA, the CDR3 is TGTGCCAGCAGTTTAGGGGGGGGGAGGCTTGCCGGGGAGCTGTTTTTT.

The chain carries TRBV7-7 and TRBJ2-1; D unresolved. CDR1 and CDR2 from the germline V gene are SSHAT and FNYEAQ (reference sequence). The CDR3 runs to 14 residues. Trimming shortened V by 5 bases and J by 2 bases, and 10 bases separated the two germline ends. CDR3 region: CASSPSGTYNEQFF. The DNA of the CDR3 is TGTGCCAGCAGCCCCTCAGGTACCTACAATGAGCAGTTCTTC.

The chain uses TRBV4-1 and TRBJ2-7, with 8 bases aligning to TRBD2. Looked up from germline, CDR1 is MGHRA and CDR2 is YSYEKL. This CDR3 is built from 16 residues. After removal of 0 bases from V and 4 bases from J, the junction contained 8 bases not matched to a gene. CDR3 bases: TGCGCCAGCAGCCAAGATAGGACTAGCCTACCATACGAGCAGTACTTC. It encodes CASSQDRTSLPYEQYF.

This clone was seen a single time. This chain joins TRBV9 and TRBJ2-5; TRBD2 matches at 8 bases. Germline V gene data show CDR1 as SGDLS and CDR2 as YYNGEE. The CDR3 extends over 19 amino acids. With V trimmed by 4 bases and J by 2 bases, 19 bases remained unmatched. This CDR3 reads CASSTHPGGVAGGQETQYF. The CDR3 DNA sequence: TGTGCCAGCAGCACGCACCCGGGGGGAGTGGCGGGGGGACAAGAGACCCAGTACTTC.

V usage is TRBV7-8 and J usage is TRBJ2-3, with a possible D match to TRBD2 (6 bases). Trimming pared 4 bases from V and 3 bases from J, leaving 14 bases between. The CDR3 contains 15 residues. CDR1 and CDR2 (germline): SGHVS, FQNEAQ. The CDR3 reads CASSSSTRGTDTQYF. In nucleotides, the CDR3 is TGTGCCAGCAGCTCATCAACGCGGGGTACAGATACGCAGTATTTT.

A remark on this clone: Its ends do not fully match the called genes, so a read error is possible. The chain joins TRBV5-1 to TRBJ1-2; 7 positions match TRBD1. Germline loops: CDR1 SGHRS, CDR2 YFSETQ. This CDR3 has 14 residues. The CDR3 DNA sequence: TGCGCCAGCAGCTTGGTCGGAGAAGGAGGGGGCTACGCCTTC. It translates to CASSLVGEGGGYAF.

This chain uses TRBV12-5 with TRBJ1-5; 9 bases map to TRBD1. The J segment lost 1 base and the V segment lost 2 bases, leaving 6 bases of the junction unmatched. Germline CDR1 reads LGHNT; CDR2 reads FRNRAP. The CDR3 is 17 amino acids. The CDR3 protein is CASGLFTTGGSNQPQHF. In DNA form, the CDR3 reads TGTGCTAGTGGTTTGTTCACCACAGGGGGCAGCAATCAGCCCCAGCATTTT.

The gene calls are TRBV5-1 and TRBJ2-3, with 7 positions matching TRBD2. V shed 0 bases, J shed 2 bases, and the junction held 6 bases outside the gene matches. Germline-derived CDR1 and CDR2 are SGHRS and YFSETQ. The CDR3 sequence is 16 residues long. The CDR3 protein is CASSLAQRGDTDTQYF. Written as DNA, the CDR3 is TGCGCCAGCAGCTTGGCCCAGCGGGGCGACACAGATACGCAGTATTTT.

V gene TRBV30 combines with J gene TRBJ2-1, with D hard to call. The CDR3 length is 12 residues. CDR1 is GTSNPN, CDR2 SVGIG, per germline (reference sequence). V shed 0 bases and J shed 6 bases, with 6 bases lying between them. CDR3 residues: CAWSVGSNEQFF. CDR3 bases: TGTGCCTGGAGTGTCGGGTCCAATGAGCAGTTCTTC.

V is TRBV11-3 and J is TRBJ2-2, with TRBD1 identical over 11 bases. J was trimmed by 7 bases and V by 2 bases; bases with no gene match: 6. Germline CDR1 reads SGHNT; CDR2 reads YENEEA. The CDR3 extends over 16 amino acids. Written as DNA, the CDR3 is TGTGCCAGCAGCTTACCGGGACAGGGGGTTGTCGGGGAGCTGTTTTTT. Its protein product is CASSLPGQGVVGELFF.

The chain combines TRBV2 with TRBJ2-3, with TRBD2 matching 9 bases. V was clipped by 4 bases and J by 6 bases; unmatched bases: 8. Germline CDR1 is SNHLY and CDR2 is FYNNEI. The CDR3 has 15 residues. As DNA, the CDR3 is TGTGCCAGCAGTGCGGCGGGAGGGATGGGGGATACGCAGTATTTT. Its translation is CASSAAGGMGDTQYF.

The V gene is TRBV28, the J gene TRBJ1-3; D remains unclear. Trimming shortened V by 7 bases and J by 0 bases, and 7 bases separated the two germline ends. Germline V CDR1 and CDR2: MDHEN, SYDVKM. This CDR3 has 13 amino acids. CDR3 residues: CASTRSSGNTIYF. The CDR3 nucleotides are TGTGCCAGCACCAGAAGCTCTGGAAACACCATATATTTT.

This chain links TRBV5-1 with TRBJ1-3; TRBD1 is a possible D gene (5 bases). The CDR3 is made up of 14 amino acids. Trimming took off 4 bases at V and 4 bases at J, with 12 bases between the two ends. The germline CDR1 and CDR2 sequences are SGHRS and YFSETQ. CDR3 in DNA: TGCGCCAGCAGCCCGGGGGAGGTCGGAAACACCATATATTTT. This encodes CASSPGEVGNTIYF. Full variable domain (missing parts from reference TRBV5-1 and TRBJ1-3): KAGVTQTPRYLIKTRGQQVTLSCSPISGHRSVSWYQQTPGQGLQFLFEYFSETQRNKGNFPGRFSGRQFSNSRSEMNVSTLELGDSALYLCASSPGEVGNTIYFGEGSWLTVV.

This chain joins TRBV30 and TRBJ1-6; tentatively, D is TRBD1 (6 bases). Between the trimmed V and J ends, which lost 2 bases and 5 bases, there was a span of 10 bases. This CDR3 comprises 14 residues. From germline, CDR1 is GTSNPN and CDR2 SVGIG (reference sequence). The CDR3 nucleotides are TGTGCCTGGAGTATGGACAGAGATAATTCACCCCTCCACTTT. It specifies CAWSMDRDNSPLHF.

The chain employs TRBV9 and TRBJ2-5; TRBD1 matches 12 bases. The J call may not be correct, given that the DNA end is closer to TRBJ2-7. The V gene's germline CDR1 is SGDLS and CDR2 YYNGEE. The CDR3 sequence is 15 residues long. As DNA, the CDR3 is TGTGCCAGCAGCGTCGAGGGACAGGGGGCATTCGAGCAGTACTTC. It encodes CASSVEGQGAFEQYF.

This chain joins TRBV5-4 and TRBJ1-2, with a possible D match to TRBD1 (5 bases). The CDR3 is 14 residues long. The germline CDR1 and CDR2 sequences are SGHNT and YYREEE (reference sequence). V was trimmed by 1 base and J by 4 bases, leaving 11 bases between them. The CDR3: CASSLFGGGYGYTF. The CDR3 nucleotides read TGTGCCAGCAGCTTGTTTGGGGGGGGCTATGGCTACACCTTC.

V and J are TRBV2 and TRBJ2-5; 16 positions match TRBD2. Germline CDR1 and CDR2: SNHLY and FYNNEI. The CDR3 covers 16 residues. The trim removed 6 bases at V and 5 bases at J, leaving 6 bases unmatched. The CDR3 reads CASSPGLAGGPETQYF. CDR3 DNA: TGTGCCAGCAGCCCGGGACTAGCGGGAGGGCCTGAGACCCAGTACTTC.

This clone has only a few counts. The CDR3 DNA follows: TGTGCCAGCAGCTTGGATAGCAATTCACCCCTCCACTTT. Protein product: CASSLDSNSPLHF. The chain links TRBV5-6 to TRBJ1-6; no firm D call. Trimming left V 0 bases short and J 7 bases short, with 5 bases between. The CDR3 is 13 amino acids. In germline, CDR1 is SGHDT, CDR2 YYEEEE.

The chain recombines TRBV28 with TRBJ2-7, with D unresolved. Germline V CDR1 and CDR2: MDHEN, SYDVKM. Trimming removed 5 bases from V and 2 bases from J, with 7 bases in between. The CDR3 sequence is 12 residues long. CDR3 region: CASSLNPYEQYF. The CDR3 DNA sequence: TGTGCCAGCAGTCTAAACCCCTACGAGCAGTACTTC.

The chain is built from TRBV5-1 and TRBJ1-4; D gene uncertain. Trimming left V 4 bases short and J 0 bases short, with 10 bases between. Looked up from germline, CDR1 is SGHRS and CDR2 is YFSETQ. The CDR3 extends over 15 amino acids. In DNA form, the CDR3 reads TGCGCCAGCAGCCTGGGGAGGGCAACTAATGAAAAACTGTTTTTT. Translation gives CASSLGRATNEKLFF.